The 3 T cell receptor beta chains listed next were all sequenced from one sample in a study of T cell responses to AZD1222 COVID-19 vaccine. Assay used: immunoSEQ multiplex PCR; TCRdb lists only in-frame clones, some missing. The table lists about 140,000 clones, 89% of them singletons. The specimen comprised peripheral blood, sampled on day 0 of AZD1222 vaccination. These receptors originate from an adult in good health.

This rearrangement joins TRBV5-6 to TRBJ2-7, with a weak D call TRBD1 (6 bases). Germline V gene lookup returns CDR1 SGHDT and CDR2 YYEEEE. This CDR3 comprises 16 residues. V lost 0 bases and J lost 2, with 15 bases in between. Written as DNA, the CDR3 is TGTGCCAGCAGCTTGGTTAGCTCAGGGGCCACCTACGAGCAGTACTTC. Protein product: CASSLVSSGATYEQYF.

The chain joins TRBV18 to TRBJ2-3; 14 bases map to TRBD2. Trimming took 6 bases from V and 3 from J; bases not matched to a gene: 2. CDR3 length: 15 amino acids. CDR1 KGHSH and CDR2 LQKENI come from the germline V gene. DNA of the CDR3: TGTGCCAGCTCGACTAGCGGGGGGGCTACAGATACGCAGTATTTT. Its translation: CASSTSGGATDTQYF.

V gene TRBV6-5 combines with J gene TRBJ2-7, with 7 bases lining up with TRBD2. Germline V gene lookup returns CDR1 MNHEY and CDR2 SVGAGI. The ends lost 5 bases at V and 2 bases at J; junction bases unmatched: 6. There are 14 residues in the CDR3. The CDR3 reads CASSSLAGTYEQYF. The CDR3 DNA is TGTGCCAGCAGTAGTTTAGCGGGTACCTACGAGCAGTACTTC.